Presented here are 2 T cell receptor beta chains from one specimen sequenced in a study of blood T cell repertoires in COVID-19. Clones were sequenced by immunoSEQ multiplex PCR, and TCRdb holds only the in-frame ones, with some missing. The data contain fewer than 90,000 clones, approximately 73% of them seen just once; the ten biggest clones take up more than 13%. The sample consisted of peripheral blood. Receptor source: a man aged 60-69 years with COVID-19, enrolled during active disease.

The chain links TRBV5-6 to TRBJ2-2, with 9 bases matching TRBD1. The CDR3 spans 14 residues. Looked up from germline, CDR1 is SGHDT and CDR2 is YYEEEE. V dropped 0 bases and J dropped 6; count of bases not matched to a gene: 0. The CDR3 coding sequence is TGTGCCAGCAGCTTGGGACAGGGGGCCGGGGAGCTGTTTTTT. Its translation is CASSLGQGAGELFF.

This clone occurred a few times. This chain uses TRBV2 with TRBJ2-2, with D unresolved. Between the trimmed V and J ends, which lost 4 bases and 4 bases, there was a span of 10 bases. This CDR3 spans 14 amino acids. Per the germline V gene, CDR1 is SNHLY and CDR2 is FYNNEI. CDR3 nucleotides: TGTGCCAGCAGTGGGTTCGTGAGCACCGGGGAGCTGTTTTTT. Translating gives CASSGFVSTGELFF.